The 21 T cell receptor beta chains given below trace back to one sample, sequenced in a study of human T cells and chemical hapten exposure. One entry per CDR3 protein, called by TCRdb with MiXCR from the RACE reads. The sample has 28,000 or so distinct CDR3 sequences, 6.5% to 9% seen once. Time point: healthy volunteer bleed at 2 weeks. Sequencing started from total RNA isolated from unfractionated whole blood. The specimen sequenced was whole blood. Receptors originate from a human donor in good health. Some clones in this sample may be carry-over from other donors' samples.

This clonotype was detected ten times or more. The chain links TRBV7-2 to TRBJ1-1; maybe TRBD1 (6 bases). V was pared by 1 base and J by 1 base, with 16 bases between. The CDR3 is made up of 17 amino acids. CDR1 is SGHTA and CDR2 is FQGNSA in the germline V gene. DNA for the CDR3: TGTGCCAGCAGCTTAGGCCGGATGGACAGCGAGAACACTGAAGCTTTCTTT. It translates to CASSLGRMDSENTEAFF.

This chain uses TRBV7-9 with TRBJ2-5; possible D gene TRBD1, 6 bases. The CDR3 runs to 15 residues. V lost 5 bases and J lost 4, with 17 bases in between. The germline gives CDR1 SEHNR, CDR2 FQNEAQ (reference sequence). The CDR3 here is CASSPTRVGGETQYF. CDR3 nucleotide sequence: TGTGCCAGCAGCCCCACCCGAGTAGGGGGAGAGACCCAGTACTTC.

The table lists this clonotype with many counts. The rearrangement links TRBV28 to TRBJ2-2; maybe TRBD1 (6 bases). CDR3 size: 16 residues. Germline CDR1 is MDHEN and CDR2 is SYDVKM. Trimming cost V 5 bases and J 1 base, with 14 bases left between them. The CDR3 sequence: CASSHQGPRNTGELFF. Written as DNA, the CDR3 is TGTGCCAGCAGTCACCAGGGGCCGCGGAACACCGGGGAGCTGTTTTTT. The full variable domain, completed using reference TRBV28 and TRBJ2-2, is DVKVTQSSRYLVKRTGEKVFLECVQDMDHENMFWYRQDPGLGLRLIYFSYDVKMKEKGDIPEGYSVSREKKERFSLILESASTNQTSMYLCASSHQGPRNTGELFFGEGSRLTVL.

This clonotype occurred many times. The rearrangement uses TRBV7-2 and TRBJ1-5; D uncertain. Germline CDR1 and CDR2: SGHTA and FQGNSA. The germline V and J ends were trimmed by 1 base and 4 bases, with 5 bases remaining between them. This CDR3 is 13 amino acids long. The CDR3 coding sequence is TGTGCCAGCAGCTTAGAACAGAATCAGCCCCAGCATTTT. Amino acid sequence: CASSLEQNQPQHF.

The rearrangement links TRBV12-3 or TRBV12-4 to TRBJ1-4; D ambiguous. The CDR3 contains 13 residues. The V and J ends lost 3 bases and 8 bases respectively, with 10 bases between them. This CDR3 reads CASSLPPEEKLFF. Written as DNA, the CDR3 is TGTGCCAGCAGTTTGCCCCCCGAAGAAAAACTGTTTTTT.

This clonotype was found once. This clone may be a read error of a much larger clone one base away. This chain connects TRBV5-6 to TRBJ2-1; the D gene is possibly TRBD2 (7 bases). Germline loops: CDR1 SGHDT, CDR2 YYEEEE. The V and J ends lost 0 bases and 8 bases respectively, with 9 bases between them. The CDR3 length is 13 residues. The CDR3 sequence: CASSLGGGDEQFF. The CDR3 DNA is TGTGCCAGCAGCTTGGGAGGGGGGGATGAGCAGTTCTTC.

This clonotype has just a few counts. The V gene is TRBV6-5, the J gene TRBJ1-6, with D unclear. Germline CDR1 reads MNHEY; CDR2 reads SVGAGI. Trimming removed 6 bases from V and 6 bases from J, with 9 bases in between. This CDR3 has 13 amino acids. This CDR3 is CASSRTINSPLHF. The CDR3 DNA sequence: TGTGCCAGCAGCAGGACCATTAATTCACCCCTCCACTTT.

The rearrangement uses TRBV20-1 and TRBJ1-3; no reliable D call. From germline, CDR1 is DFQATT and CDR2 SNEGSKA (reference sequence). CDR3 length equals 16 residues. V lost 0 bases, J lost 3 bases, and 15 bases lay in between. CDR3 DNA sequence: TGCAGTGCTAGAGATGCGGGGTCCCACCGTGGAAACACCATATATTTT. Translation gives CSARDAGSHRGNTIYF.

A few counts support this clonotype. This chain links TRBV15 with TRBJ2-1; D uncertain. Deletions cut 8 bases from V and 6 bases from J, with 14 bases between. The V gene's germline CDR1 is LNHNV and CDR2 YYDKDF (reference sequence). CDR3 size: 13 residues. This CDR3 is CATRSYGFNEQFF. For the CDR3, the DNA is TGTGCCACCCGTAGTTACGGGTTCAATGAGCAGTTCTTC.

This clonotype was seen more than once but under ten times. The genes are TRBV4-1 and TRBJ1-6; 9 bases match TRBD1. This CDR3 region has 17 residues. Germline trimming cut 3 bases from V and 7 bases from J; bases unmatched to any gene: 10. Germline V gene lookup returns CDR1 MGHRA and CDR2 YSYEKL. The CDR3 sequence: CASSQVGQGRLNSPLHF. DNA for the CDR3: TGCGCCAGCAGCCAGGTCGGACAGGGGCGATTGAATTCACCCCTCCACTTT.

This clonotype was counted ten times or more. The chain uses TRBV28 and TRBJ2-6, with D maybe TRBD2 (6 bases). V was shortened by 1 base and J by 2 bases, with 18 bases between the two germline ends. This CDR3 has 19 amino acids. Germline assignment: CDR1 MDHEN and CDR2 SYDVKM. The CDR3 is CASSLSFRREKAGANVLTF. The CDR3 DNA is TGTGCCAGCAGTTTATCGTTCAGGAGGGAAAAGGCTGGGGCCAACGTCCTGACTTTC. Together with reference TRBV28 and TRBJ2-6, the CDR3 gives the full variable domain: DVKVTQSSRYLVKRTGEKVFLECVQDMDHENMFWYRQDPGLGLRLIYFSYDVKMKEKGDIPEGYSVSREKKERFSLILESASTNQTSMYLCASSLSFRREKAGANVLTFGAGSRLTVL.

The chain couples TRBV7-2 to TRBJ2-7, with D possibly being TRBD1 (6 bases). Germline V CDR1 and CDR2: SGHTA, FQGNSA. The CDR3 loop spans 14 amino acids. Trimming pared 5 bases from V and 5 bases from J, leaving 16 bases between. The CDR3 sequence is CASSRIGGWDEQYF. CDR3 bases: TGTGCCAGCAGCCGAATAGGGGGTTGGGACGAGCAGTACTTC. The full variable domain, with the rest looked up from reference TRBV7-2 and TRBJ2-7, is GAGVSQSPSNKVTEKGKDVELRCDPISGHTALYWYRQSLGQGLEFLIYFQGNSAPDKSGLPSDRFSAERTGGSVSTLTIQRTQQEDSAVYLCASSRIGGWDEQYFGPGTRLTVT.

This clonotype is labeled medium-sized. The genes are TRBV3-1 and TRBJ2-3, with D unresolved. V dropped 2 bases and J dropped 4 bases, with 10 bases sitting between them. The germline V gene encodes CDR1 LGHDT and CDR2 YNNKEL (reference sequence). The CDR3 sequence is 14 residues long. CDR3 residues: CASSQSLAPDTQYF. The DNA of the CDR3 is TGTGCCAGCAGCCAATCTTTAGCTCCAGATACGCAGTATTTT.

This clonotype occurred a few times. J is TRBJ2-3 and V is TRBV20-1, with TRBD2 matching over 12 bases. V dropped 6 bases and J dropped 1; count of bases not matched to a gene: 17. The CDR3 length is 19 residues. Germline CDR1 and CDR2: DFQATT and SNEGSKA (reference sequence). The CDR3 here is CSARRGTSGGSRGTDTQYF. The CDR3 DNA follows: TGCAGTGCCCGGCGGGGAACTAGCGGGGGGTCCCGGGGCACAGATACGCAGTATTTT.

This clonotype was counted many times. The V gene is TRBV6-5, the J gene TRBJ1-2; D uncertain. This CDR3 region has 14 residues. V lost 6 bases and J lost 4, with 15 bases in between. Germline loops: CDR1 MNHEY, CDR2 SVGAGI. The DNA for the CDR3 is TGTGCCAGCAGACAATCGGACGGACCCTATGGCTACACCTTC. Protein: CASRQSDGPYGYTF.

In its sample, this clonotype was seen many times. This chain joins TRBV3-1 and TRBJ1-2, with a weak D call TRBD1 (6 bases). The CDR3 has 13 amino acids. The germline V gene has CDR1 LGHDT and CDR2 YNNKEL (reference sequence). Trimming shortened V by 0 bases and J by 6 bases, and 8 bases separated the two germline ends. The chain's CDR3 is CASSQDPGDGYTF. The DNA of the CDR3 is TGTGCCAGCAGCCAAGATCCAGGGGATGGCTACACCTTC.

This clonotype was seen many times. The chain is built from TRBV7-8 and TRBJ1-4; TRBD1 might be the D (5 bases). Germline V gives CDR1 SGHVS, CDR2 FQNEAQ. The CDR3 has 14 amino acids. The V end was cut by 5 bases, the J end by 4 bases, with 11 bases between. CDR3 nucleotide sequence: TGTGCCAGCAGCCTGGGGCAGTTTAATGAAAAACTGTTTTTT. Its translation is CASSLGQFNEKLFF.

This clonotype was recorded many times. The CDR3 here is CSVEQGVDTQYF. CDR3 coding DNA: TGCAGCGTTGAACAGGGGGTAGATACGCAGTATTTT. The V and J genes are TRBV29-1 and TRBJ2-3; 7 positions match TRBD1. The CDR3 runs 12 residues. Germline-derived CDR1 and CDR2 are SQVTM and ANQGSEA. Trimming at V came to 2 bases and at J to 5 bases, leaving 1 base not matched to a gene.

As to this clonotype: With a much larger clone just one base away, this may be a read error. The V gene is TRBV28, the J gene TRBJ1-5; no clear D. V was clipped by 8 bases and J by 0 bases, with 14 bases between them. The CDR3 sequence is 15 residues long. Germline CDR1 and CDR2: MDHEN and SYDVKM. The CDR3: CASGIVDHSNQPQHF. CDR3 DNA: TGTGCCAGCGGAATAGTGGACCATAGCAATCAGCCCCAGCATTTT.

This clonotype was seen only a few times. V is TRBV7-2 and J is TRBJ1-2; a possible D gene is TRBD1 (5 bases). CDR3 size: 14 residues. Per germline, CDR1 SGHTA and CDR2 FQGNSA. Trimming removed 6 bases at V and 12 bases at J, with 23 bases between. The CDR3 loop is CASRPPGLLHVDTF. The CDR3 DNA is TGTGCCAGCAGGCCTCCGGGACTCTTACATGTCGACACCTTC. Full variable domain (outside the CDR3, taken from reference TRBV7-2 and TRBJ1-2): GAGVSQSPSNKVTEKGKDVELRCDPISGHTALYWYRQSLGQGLEFLIYFQGNSAPDKSGLPSDRFSAERTGGSVSTLTIQRTQQEDSAVYLCASRPPGLLHVDTFGSGTRLTVV.

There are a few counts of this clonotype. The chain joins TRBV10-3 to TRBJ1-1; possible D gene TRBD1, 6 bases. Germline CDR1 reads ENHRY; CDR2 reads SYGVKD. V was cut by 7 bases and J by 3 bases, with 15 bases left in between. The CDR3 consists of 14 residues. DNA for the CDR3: TGTGCCATCACCCCATCAGGGACACACACTGAAGCTTTCTTT. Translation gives CAITPSGTHTEAFF.